The entry below gives a single T cell receptor (beta chain) sequence along with its context. This entry belongs to a study of cytomegalovirus exposure and HLA in healthy donors. Both 60 Vbeta primers and 13 Jbeta primers went into the PCR. Profiled with immunoSEQ multiplex PCR; TCRdb holds only in-frame clones, not every one. Of 150,000 to 250,000 clones listed, approximately 83% are singletons. The receptor comes from a boy aged 2 to 10 in good health and CMV-seronegative. Input material: PBMCs.

The CDR3 nucleotides read TGTGCCAGCAGTGTAGTAAACTCTGGAAACACCATATATTTT. Protein: CASSVVNSGNTIYF. This chain uses TRBV6-1 with TRBJ1-3; no definite D call. V was clipped by 4 bases and J by 0 bases, with 7 bases between them. The CDR3 is made up of 14 amino acids. Germline CDR1 and CDR2: MNHNS and SASEGT.